One and the same sample provided the 11 T cell receptor beta chains below, sequenced in a study of blood T cell repertoires in COVID-19. Sequencing was performed with immunoSEQ multiplex PCR; in TCRdb, only in-frame clones are kept and a portion is missing. Altogether some 220,000 clones are present, about 81% being singletons, with the ten largest covering 5.2%. Material for sequencing was peripheral blood. The receptors originated from a woman in her 70s with COVID-19, enrolled during active disease.

This rearrangement joins TRBV10-1 to TRBJ1-5; 8 nucleotides line up with TRBD1. The germline gives CDR1 WNHNN, CDR2 SYGVQD (reference sequence). With 9 bases clipped from V and 3 bases from J, the junction kept 7 bases outside the gene matches. The CDR3 sequence is 14 residues long. CDR3 sequence reads: CARSSDRVNQPQHF. CDR3 sequence (DNA): TGCGCCAGATCTTCGGACAGGGTCAATCAGCCCCAGCATTTT.

This chain connects TRBV18 to TRBJ1-5; possible D gene TRBD1, 5 bases. The germline V gene has CDR1 KGHSH and CDR2 LQKENI. V lost 3 bases, J lost 2 bases, and 14 bases lay in between. The CDR3 extends over 16 amino acids. CDR3 residues: CASSPPGVIGNQPQHF. In DNA, the CDR3 is TGTGCCAGCTCACCGCCGGGGGTCATAGGCAATCAGCCCCAGCATTTT.

The V and J genes are TRBV6-5 and TRBJ2-7, with 9 bases lining up with TRBD1. CDR1 and CDR2 from the germline V gene are MNHEY and SVGAGI. Trimming cost V 6 bases and J 2 bases; bases outside gene matches: 8. This CDR3 comprises 15 residues. CDR3 residues: CASRPPRQGAYEQYF. The DNA for the CDR3 is TGTGCCAGCAGACCCCCGAGACAGGGGGCCTACGAGCAGTACTTC.

The chain joins TRBV7-2 to TRBJ1-5; D is ambiguous. With 0 bases removed from V and 5 bases from J, the gap between germline ends came to 14 bases. The CDR3 consists of 16 residues. In germline, CDR1 is SGHTA, CDR2 FQGNSA. This chain's CDR3 is CASSLARGLGDQPQHF. DNA for the CDR3: TGTGCCAGCAGCTTAGCCCGAGGGCTCGGGGATCAGCCCCAGCATTTT.

The rearrangement links TRBV7-2 to TRBJ1-2, with D tentatively TRBD1 (5 bases). The CDR3 is 13 residues long. Per germline, CDR1 SGHTA and CDR2 FQGNSA. Trimming pared 2 bases from V and 6 bases from J, leaving 10 bases between. In DNA form, the CDR3 reads TGTGCCAGCAGCTTATTAGGGGCAGATGGCTACACCTTC. Translation: CASSLLGADGYTF.

V gene TRBV24-1 combines with J gene TRBJ2-7, with a weak D call TRBD1 (6 bases). V was shortened by 6 bases and J by 3 bases, with 8 bases between the two germline ends. Germline V gene sequence: CDR1 KGHDR, CDR2 SFDVKD. The CDR3 is made up of 12 amino acids. The CDR3 protein is CATSLQGYEQYF. The CDR3 DNA is TGTGCCACCAGTCTACAGGGCTACGAGCAGTACTTC.

J is TRBJ2-3 and V is TRBV29-1; D unclear. The CDR3 has 14 amino acids. The V gene lost 3 bases and the J gene lost 0 bases, with 10 bases spanning the gap. CDR1 and CDR2 from the germline V gene are SQVTM and ANQGSEA. The CDR3 DNA sequence: TGCAGCGTTGACCAGATAGCTAGCACAGATACGCAGTATTTT. The encoded protein is CSVDQIASTDTQYF.

This chain joins TRBV9 and TRBJ1-3; 10 bases fit TRBD1. Germline values: CDR1 SGDLS, CDR2 YYNGEE. Germline trimming cut 0 bases from V and 7 bases from J; bases unmatched to any gene: 4. The CDR3 covers 15 residues. The CDR3 DNA reads TGTGCCAGCAGCGTAGCTGGGGACAGGGGCAACACCATATATTTT. Amino acid sequence: CASSVAGDRGNTIYF.

The chain has TRBV20-1 and TRBJ1-2; no reliable D call. The CDR3 sequence is 11 residues long. Trimming stripped 3 bases from V and 7 bases from J, with 9 bases between. Germline V gene data show CDR1 as DFQATT and CDR2 as SNEGSKA (reference sequence). This chain's CDR3 is CSASFSGGYTF. The CDR3 nucleotides are TGCAGTGCTAGTTTCAGTGGTGGCTACACCTTC.

The V call is TRBV5-1, the J call TRBJ2-7; 7 positions match TRBD2. Germline V gene sequence: CDR1 SGHRS, CDR2 YFSETQ. The CDR3 runs to 14 residues. V lost 2 bases to trimming and J lost 7 bases; unmatched junction nucleotides: 9. Written as DNA, the CDR3 is TGCGCCAGCAGCTTAGAGGGAGGGGCGGGGGAGCAGTACTTC. This encodes CASSLEGGAGEQYF.

The rearrangement links TRBV27 to TRBJ2-2; 8 bases fit TRBD2. J was trimmed by 0 bases and V by 4 bases; bases with no gene match: 1. Per germline, CDR1 MNHEY and CDR2 SMNVEV (reference sequence). The CDR3 length is 15 residues. The DNA for the CDR3 is TGTGCCAGCAGTTCGGGGGGGTCGAACACCGGGGAGCTGTTTTTT. The encoded protein is CASSSGGSNTGELFF.